This is a list of T cell receptor beta chains from one sample in a study of cytomegalovirus exposure and HLA in healthy donors. Sequencing was performed with immunoSEQ multiplex PCR; in TCRdb, only in-frame clones are kept and a portion is missing. Among 30,000 to 40,000 clones listed, 90% to 95% were seen once. The sequencing sample was made of PBMCs. The receptors here all came from a man between 18 and 35 years old in good health and CMV-seronegative. CDR3s include the opening cysteine and the closing phenylalanine or tryptophan. D genes are given only for firm matches. Not all rows give a size; the values are once, few, many and, for expanded clones, a class.

CDR3 protein,CDR3 DNA,V gene,clone size,J gene,D gene
CASSPYPQSPLHF,TGTGCCAGCAGCCCATACCCCCAGTCACCCCTCCACTTT,TRBV7-2,.,TRBJ1-6,.
CASSVVSGGANEQFF,TGTGCCAGCAGCGTAGTTAGCGGGGGGGCCAATGAGCAGTTCTTC,TRBV9,.,TRBJ2-1,TRBD2
CASSLGPGTGNSNQPQHF,TGCGCCAGCAGCTTGGGTCCGGGGACAGGGAATAGCAATCAGCCCCAGCATTTT,TRBV5-1,few,TRBJ1-5,TRBD1
CASRPDRGTEAFF,TGTGCCAGCAGACCCGACAGGGGCACTGAAGCTTTCTTT,TRBV7-4,.,TRBJ1-1,TRBD1
CASSIMSSYNEQFF,TGTGCCAGTAGTATCATGTCCTCCTACAATGAGCAGTTCTTC,TRBV19,.,TRBJ2-1,.
CASAGVTEAFF,TGTGCCAGCGCAGGGGTCACTGAAGCTTTCTTT,TRBV7-9,.,TRBJ1-1,.
CASSDPGYEQYF,TGTGCCAGTAGTGATCCAGGGTACGAGCAGTACTTC,TRBV19,.,TRBJ2-7,.
CAWRPAGAGQPQHF,TGTGCCTGGAGGCCAGCAGGGGCAGGCCAGCCCCAGCATTTT,TRBV30,.,TRBJ1-5,.
CASSETGTRTNEQFF,TGTGCCAGCAGTGAAACTGGGACTAGAACCAATGAGCAGTTCTTC,TRBV2,.,TRBJ2-1,TRBD2
CASSVEGGTEAFF,TGTGCCAGCAGCGTAGAGGGCGGGACTGAAGCTTTCTTT,TRBV9,once,TRBJ1-1,.
CASSLPGQGHDGYTF,TGTGCCAGCAGCCTTCCCGGACAGGGGCATGATGGCTACACCTTC,TRBV28,.,TRBJ1-2,TRBD1
CASSVGLSMYEQFF,TGTGCCAGCAGCGTGGGACTGTCGATGTATGAGCAGTTCTTC,TRBV9,.,TRBJ2-1,.
CASSFRPGFSSYNEQFF,TGTGCTAGCAGCTTCCGACCAGGGTTTTCTTCCTACAATGAGCAGTTCTTC,TRBV7-7,.,TRBJ2-1,.
CASRVNRDRGHGYTF,TGCGCCAGCAGGGTAAACCGGGACAGGGGCCATGGCTACACCTTC,TRBV5-1,.,TRBJ1-2,TRBD1
CASSSSTGMLHEQFF,TGTGCCAGCAGCTCTTCGACAGGGATGTTGCATGAGCAGTTCTTC,TRBV7-9,.,TRBJ2-1,TRBD1
CASSSRTGDTDTQYF,TGTGCCAGCAGCTCCCGGACAGGGGACACAGATACGCAGTATTTT,TRBV7-3,.,TRBJ2-3,TRBD1
CASSLAGANTDTQYF,TGTGCCAGCAGCTTGGCGGGGGCCAACACAGATACGCAGTATTTT,TRBV7-3,once,TRBJ2-3,.
CASSLKDRSEQYF,TGTGCTAGCAGCTTAAAGGACAGATCCGAGCAGTACTTC,TRBV7-7,.,TRBJ2-7,.
CASSSLPGQVNIQYF,TGCGCCAGCAGCAGCTTACCGGGACAGGTAAACATTCAGTACTTC,TRBV5-1,.,TRBJ2-4,TRBD1
CASSVSGSVSYNEQFF,TGTGCCAGCAGTGTTAGCGGGAGTGTCTCCTACAATGAGCAGTTCTTC,TRBV6-1,.,TRBJ2-1,TRBD2
CASSRSDSETQYF,TGTGCCAGCAGCAGGTCTGACTCAGAGACCCAGTACTTC,TRBV7-6,few,TRBJ2-5,.
CSVRSGAYGYTF,TGCAGCGTTCGGTCAGGGGCCTATGGCTACACCTTC,TRBV29-1,.,TRBJ1-2,.
CASSQSTTDPRSNQPQHF,TGCGCCAGCAGTCAATCAACGACAGACCCCCGAAGCAATCAGCCCCAGCATTTT,TRBV23-1,.,TRBJ1-5,.
CASSDRVQETQYF,TGTGCCAGCAGTGACCGGGTTCAAGAGACCCAGTACTTC,TRBV27,.,TRBJ2-5,.
CASSFAGRTLDTQYF,TGTGCCAGCAGTTTTGCGGGGCGGACGCTAGATACGCAGTATTTT,TRBV11-2,.,TRBJ2-3,.
CASSVSGGANEQFF,TGTGCCAGCAGCGTTAGCGGGGGGGCCAATGAGCAGTTCTTC,TRBV9,.,TRBJ2-1,TRBD2
CASSPLIGGRPNEQFF,TGTGCCAGCAGCCCCCTAATTGGCGGGAGACCAAATGAGCAGTTCTTC,TRBV13,.,TRBJ2-1,TRBD2
CADPLPFTWGGGSTDTQYF,TGCGCCGATCCCCTTCCTTTTACTTGGGGCGGAGGGAGCACAGATACGCAGTATTTT,TRBV10-1,.,TRBJ2-3,.
CASARGSANTGELFF,TGTGCCAGCGCCAGGGGCAGCGCGAACACCGGGGAGCTGTTTTTT,TRBV27,.,TRBJ2-2,.
CASGRDTGLALHF,TGTGCCAGCGGCCGGGACACAGGATTAGCCCTCCACTTT,TRBV2,.,TRBJ1-6,.
CASSPSTGESNEQYF,TGTGCCAGCAGTCCCTCGACAGGGGAGAGTAACGAGCAGTACTTC,TRBV6-4,once,TRBJ2-7,TRBD1
CASRPRTGPYEQYF,TGTGCCAGTCGACCCCGGACAGGCCCCTACGAGCAGTACTTC,TRBV19,.,TRBJ2-7,TRBD1
CASSEGGQGLYEQYF,TGTGCCAGCAGTGAAGGCGGACAGGGGCTCTACGAGCAGTACTTC,TRBV6-1,.,TRBJ2-7,TRBD1
CAISADSGSGNTIYF,TGTGCCATCAGTGCGGACAGCGGCTCTGGAAACACCATATATTTT,TRBV10-3,.,TRBJ1-3,.
CALGGRGEKLFF,TGTGCCCTGGGCGGGAGGGGTGAAAAACTGTTTTTT,TRBV30,.,TRBJ1-4,.
CASSAGFPGQANSGNTIYF,TGTGCCAGCAGCGCAGGATTTCCTGGACAGGCGAACTCTGGAAACACCATATATTTT,TRBV9,.,TRBJ1-3,TRBD1
CASSHLWTGGREQYF,TGTGCCAGCAGCCACTTGTGGACAGGGGGACGCGAGCAGTACTTC,TRBV27,once,TRBJ2-7,TRBD1
CASSPDRWTSGSAGEQYF,TGTGCCAGCAGCCCTGATCGCTGGACTAGCGGGAGTGCGGGGGAGCAGTACTTC,TRBV11-3,.,TRBJ2-7,TRBD2
CASSPGSAKITNYGYTF,TGCGCCAGCAGCCCAGGTTCAGCCAAAATAACTAACTATGGCTACACCTTC,TRBV5-1,.,TRBJ1-2,.
CASSYRTGADTEAFF,TGTGCCAGCAGTTACAGGACAGGGGCGGACACTGAAGCTTTCTTT,TRBV6-5,.,TRBJ1-1,TRBD1
CASSLPDRGWSYNEQFF,TGTGCCAGCAGCTTGCCCGACAGGGGATGGTCCTACAATGAGCAGTTCTTC,TRBV5-6,.,TRBJ2-1,TRBD1
CASSLPRTGREKLFF,TGTGCCAGCAGCTTACCCCGGACAGGGCGCGAAAAACTGTTTTTT,TRBV7-9,few,TRBJ1-4,TRBD1
CAWSVQGNQPQHF,TGTGCCTGGAGTGTACAGGGAAATCAGCCCCAGCATTTT,TRBV30,.,TRBJ1-5,.
CASSQGGGTAFF,TGTGCCAGCAGCCAAGGCGGGGGAACAGCTTTCTTT,TRBV7-9,.,TRBJ1-1,.
CASRELAKNIQYF,TGTGCCAGCAGGGAGTTAGCCAAAAACATTCAGTACTTC,TRBV6-1,once,TRBJ2-4,.
CASSLGRAGNTIYF,TGTGCCAGCAGCTTGGGCAGGGCGGGAAACACCATATATTTT,TRBV13,.,TRBJ1-3,.
CASSLGGDFSPLHF,TGTGCCAGCAGCTTAGGGGGCGATTTTTCACCCCTCCACTTT,TRBV6-6,.,TRBJ1-6,TRBD1
CASINGLTNKETQYF,TGTGCCAGCATCAACGGACTAACGAACAAAGAGACCCAGTACTTC,TRBV7-2,.,TRBJ2-5,.
CASSAEQGFGNQPQHF,TGTGCCAGCAGTGCAGAACAGGGTTTTGGCAATCAGCCCCAGCATTTT,TRBV6-1,.,TRBJ1-5,.
CASSIHRSDDGYTF,TGTGCCAGCAGTATACACAGATCGGATGATGGCTACACCTTC,TRBV6-5,few,TRBJ1-2,.
CASSGGANQPQHF,TGTGCCAGCAGTGGCGGGGCCAATCAGCCCCAGCATTTT,TRBV2,.,TRBJ1-5,.